This TCR beta chain was identified during a study of response to subunit inactivated influenza vaccine. This clonotype was seen a handful of times. The antigen remains unidentified. Germline values: CDR1 SGHRS, CDR2 YFSETQ. V shed 6 bases and J 6 bases; nucleotides not matched to a gene: 10. The CDR3 spans 15 residues. TCRdb ran MiXCR on the RT-PCR reads and lists one entry per CDR3 protein. The table has around 570,000 distinct CDR3 sequences, approximately 7.7% seen once. Overall study findings and caveats: The authors offered the suggestion that each seasonal influenza vaccination recruits few new T cells.

The sequenced sample was PBMCs from blood, obtained roughly 24 months after vaccination. This clonotype originated in a man between 50 and 75 years old who received an inactivated influenza vaccine. The J gene is TRBJ2-1, the V gene TRBV5-1; 9 nucleotides agree with TRBD2. CDR3 sequence: CASTIAGGPSNEQFF. In DNA, the CDR3 is TGCGCCAGCACCATTGCGGGGGGGCCCTCCAATGAGCAGTTCTTC.